One and the same sample provided the 14 T cell receptor beta chains below, sequenced in a study of blood T cell repertoires in COVID-19. The repertoire was sequenced with immunoSEQ multiplex PCR; TCRdb's copy has only in-frame clones and lacks some. The data contain 150,000 to 200,000 clones, almost 85% of them seen just once; the ten biggest clones take up 2.5% to 3%. The sample consisted of peripheral blood. These receptors all stem from an elderly woman with COVID-19, enrolled during active disease.

The CDR3 DNA reads TGTGCCAGCAGCCCCCCCCCTATTGTCGGGGAGCTGTTTTTT. It specifies CASSPPPIVGELFF. V and J are TRBV11-2 and TRBJ2-2; D is unclear. The germline V gene has CDR1 SGHAT and CDR2 FQNNGV. This CDR3 contains 14 residues. V was cut by 5 bases and J by 7 bases, with 14 bases left in between.

The chain is built from TRBV7-9 and TRBJ1-2; the match to TRBD1 covers 12 bases. This CDR3 region has 15 residues. V trimming: 4 bases; J trimming: 6 bases; junction bases outside the gene matches: 6. The germline gives CDR1 SEHNR, CDR2 FQNEAQ (reference sequence). DNA of the CDR3: TGTGCCAGCAGCTACTCGGGACAGGGGGCGGATGGCTACACCTTC. Translating it yields CASSYSGQGADGYTF.

This chain links TRBV19 with TRBJ1-1; TRBD1 agrees at 8 bases. The CDR3 has 15 amino acids. Looked up from germline, CDR1 is LNHDA and CDR2 is SQIVND (reference sequence). Germline trimming cut 6 bases from V and 3 bases from J; bases unmatched to any gene: 9. CDR3 nucleotide sequence: TGTGCCAGTAGGACAGGGGAAGGTCATTACACTGAAGCTTTCTTT. The encoded protein is CASRTGEGHYTEAFF.

The V call is TRBV5-1, the J call TRBJ1-2; TRBD1 is a possible D gene (6 bases). CDR1 is SGHRS and CDR2 is YFSETQ in the germline V gene. The V end was cut by 0 bases, the J end by 1 base, with 10 bases between. The CDR3 length is 15 residues. The CDR3 DNA reads as TGCGCCAGCAGCTTGGGGACAGTGATTAACTATGGCTACACCTTC. Its translation is CASSLGTVINYGYTF.

The V gene is TRBV18, the J gene TRBJ2-7; TRBD2 aligns across 11 bases. The CDR3 consists of 16 residues. Germline lookup yields CDR1 KGHSH and CDR2 LQKENI. Trimming cost V 3 bases and J 4 bases; bases outside gene matches: 8. CDR3 sequence (DNA): TGTGCCAGCTCACCGATAGCGGGAGGGCCGATGTACGAGCAGTACTTC. Amino acids: CASSPIAGGPMYEQYF.

V usage is TRBV29-1 and J usage is TRBJ1-2; 8 nucleotides line up with TRBD1. Germline V CDR1 and CDR2: SQVTM, ANQGSEA. The ends lost 6 bases at V and 8 bases at J; junction bases unmatched: 14. The CDR3 runs 14 residues. The CDR3 bases are TGCAGCGTCCCGGGCAGGGGGCAGTTCGAAGGCTACACCTTC. It translates to CSVPGRGQFEGYTF.

This chain connects TRBV7-3 to TRBJ2-2; no reliable D call. This CDR3 contains 12 residues. V lost 0 bases and J lost 7, with 3 bases in between. Germline-derived CDR1 and CDR2 are SGHTA and FQGTGA. CDR3 DNA sequence: TGTGCCAGCAGCTTAACTAGCGGGGAGCTGTTTTTT. This encodes CASSLTSGELFF.

The chain combines TRBV3-1 (or the pseudogene TRBV3-2) with TRBJ1-2, with 7 nucleotides matching TRBD1. V lost 4 bases to trimming and J lost 0 bases; unmatched junction nucleotides: 5. Germline V lookup: CDR1 LGHDT, CDR2 YNNKEL (reference sequence). The CDR3 sequence is 15 residues long. CDR3 residues: CASSLDRASNYGYTF. CDR3 DNA sequence: TGTGCCAGCAGCCTTGACAGGGCCTCTAACTATGGCTACACCTTC.

The chain couples TRBV10-3 to TRBJ2-6; TRBD1 matches 10 bases. The CDR3 has 18 residues. CDR1 ENHRY and CDR2 SYGVKD come from the germline V gene. Losses at the gene ends were 1 base for V and 0 bases for J; bases not matched to a gene: 3. The CDR3 bases are TGTGCCATCAGTGAGTACGGACAGGGGGGCTCTGGGGCCAACGTCCTGACTTTC. Translation gives CAISEYGQGGSGANVLTF.

The rearrangement joins TRBV28 to TRBJ2-2, with TRBD2 matching 12 bases. CDR1 and CDR2 (germline): MDHEN, SYDVKM. The CDR3 is made up of 18 amino acids. Losses at the gene ends were 5 bases for V and 2 bases for J; bases not matched to a gene: 9. For the CDR3, the DNA is TGTGCCAGCAGTCCACGGACTAGCGGGAACATAAACACCGGGGAGCTGTTTTTT. The encoded protein is CASSPRTSGNINTGELFF.

This clone was picked up a small number of times. The rearrangement joins TRBV10-1 to TRBJ2-7, with D possibly being TRBD1 (5 bases). The CDR3 contains 13 residues. Germline V gives CDR1 WNHNN, CDR2 SYGVQD (reference sequence). V shed 6 bases and J shed 5 bases, with 14 bases lying between them. Written as DNA, the CDR3 is TGCGCCAGCAGGGTTAAGGGGTTCCACGAGCAGTACTTC. It codes for CASRVKGFHEQYF.

Turning to this clone: This sample includes further DNA sequences coding for the same CDR3. The J gene is TRBJ2-5, the V gene TRBV7-9; 13 bases fit TRBD2. Germline V gene lookup returns CDR1 SEHNR and CDR2 FQNEAQ (reference sequence). With 5 bases clipped from V and 5 bases from J, the junction kept 2 bases outside the gene matches. The length of the CDR3 is 14 residues. As DNA, the CDR3 is TGTGCCAGCAGCCTACTAGCGGGAGGGGAGACCCAGTACTTC. Its translation: CASSLLAGGETQYF. The variable domain in full, completed from reference TRBV7-9 and TRBJ2-5, reads DTGVSQNPRHKITKRGQNVTFRCDPISEHNRLYWYRQTLGQGPEFLTYFQNEAQLEKSRLLSDRFSAERPKGSFSTLEIQRTEQGDSAMYLCASSLLAGGETQYFGPGTRLLVL.

The V gene is TRBV4-1, the J gene TRBJ2-7; perhaps TRBD1 as D (6 bases). The CDR3 extends over 15 amino acids. Trimming removed 0 bases at V and 4 bases at J, with 13 bases between. Looked up from germline, CDR1 is MGHRA and CDR2 is YSYEKL. CDR3 in DNA: TGCGCCAGCAGCCAAGATTTCCAGGGGTGGTACGAGCAGTACTTC. Its translation: CASSQDFQGWYEQYF.

The chain carries TRBV2 and TRBJ1-5; 7 bases map to TRBD1. The CDR3 totals 13 residues. Germline V gene lookup returns CDR1 SNHLY and CDR2 FYNNEI. V lost 4 bases to trimming and J lost 7 bases; unmatched junction nucleotides: 4. The CDR3 DNA sequence: TGTGCCAGCAGTGCAAACAGGGGCCAGCCCCAGCATTTT. It is translated as CASSANRGQPQHF.